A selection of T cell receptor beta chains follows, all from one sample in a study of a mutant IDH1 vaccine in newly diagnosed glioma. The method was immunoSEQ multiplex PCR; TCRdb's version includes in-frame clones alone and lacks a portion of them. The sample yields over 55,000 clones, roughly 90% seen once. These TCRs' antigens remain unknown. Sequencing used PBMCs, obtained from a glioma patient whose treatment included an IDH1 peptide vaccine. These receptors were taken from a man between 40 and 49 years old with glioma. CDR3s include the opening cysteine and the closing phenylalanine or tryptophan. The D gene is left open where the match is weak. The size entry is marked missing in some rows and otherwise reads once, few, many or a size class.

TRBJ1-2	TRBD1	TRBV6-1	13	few	CAGGGPTGFGYTF	TGTGCCGGAGGAGGCCCGACAGGGTTCGGCTACACCTTC
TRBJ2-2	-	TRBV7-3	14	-	CASRGATTTGELFF	TGTGCCAGCAGGGGGGCGACTACCACCGGGGAGCTGTTTTTT
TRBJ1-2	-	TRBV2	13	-	CASSTGASYGYTF	TGTGCCAGCAGTACCGGGGCCTCCTATGGCTACACCTTC
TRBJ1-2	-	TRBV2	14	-	CASSVGPGQLGYTF	TGTGCCAGCAGTGTGGGCCCAGGCCAGCTCGGCTACACCTTC
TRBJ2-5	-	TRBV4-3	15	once	CASSQDSRAWETQYF	TGCGCCAGCAGCCAAGATAGCAGGGCTTGGGAGACCCAGTACTTC
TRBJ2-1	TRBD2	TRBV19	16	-	CASYSGTSRDRAEQFF	TGTGCCAGCTACTCCGGGACTAGCAGAGATAGGGCTGAGCAGTTCTTC
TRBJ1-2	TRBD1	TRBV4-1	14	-	CASSIPGQDYGYTF	TGCGCCAGCAGCATCCCGGGACAGGACTATGGCTACACCTTC
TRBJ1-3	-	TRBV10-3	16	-	CAISGGDGSSGNTIYF	TGTGCCATCAGTGGGGGGGACGGATCCTCTGGAAACACCATATATTTT
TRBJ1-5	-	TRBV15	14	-	CATSRDKLNQPQHF	TGTGCCACCAGCAGAGATAAATTAAACCAGCCCCAGCATTTT
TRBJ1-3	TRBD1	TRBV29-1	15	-	CSVEDGTGGGNTIYF	TGCAGCGTTGAAGACGGGACAGGGGGAGGAAACACCATATATTTT
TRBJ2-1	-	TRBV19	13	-	CASSRDGDNEQFF	TGTGCCAGCTCGCGGGACGGGGACAATGAGCAGTTCTTC
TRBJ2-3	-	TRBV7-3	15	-	CASSLSGLSTDTQYF	TGTGCCAGCAGCTTAAGTGGGCTTAGCACAGATACGCAGTATTTT
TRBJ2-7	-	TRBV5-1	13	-	CASSPGGVGEQYF	TGCGCCAGCAGCCCGGGTGGGGTCGGCGAGCAGTACTTC
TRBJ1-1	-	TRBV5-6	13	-	CASSATALGEAFF	TGTGCCAGCAGCGCGACAGCCCTCGGGGAAGCTTTCTTT
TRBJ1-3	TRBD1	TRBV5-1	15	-	CASSSTGGVGNTIYF	TGCGCCAGCAGCTCCACAGGGGGCGTTGGAAACACCATATATTTT
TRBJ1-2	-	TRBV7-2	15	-	CASSLAGRPTYGYTF	TGTGCCAGCAGCTTAGCGGGCAGGCCCACCTATGGCTACACCTTC
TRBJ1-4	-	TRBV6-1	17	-	CASSERGLFRRIRKLFF	TGTGCCAGCAGTGAACGCGGGCTATTTCGAAGGATAAGGAAACTGTTTTTT
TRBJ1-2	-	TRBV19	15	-	CASSITGFINYGYTF	TGTGCCAGTAGTATCACAGGCTTCATTAACTATGGCTACACCTTC
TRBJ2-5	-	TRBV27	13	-	CASSTRYQETQYF	TGTGCCAGCTCCACGAGGTACCAAGAGACCCAGTACTTC
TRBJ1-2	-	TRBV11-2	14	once	CASSLGASPYGYTF	TGTGCCAGCAGCCTTGGGGCCAGCCCCTATGGCTACACCTTC
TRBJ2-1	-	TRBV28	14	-	CASSFRDRREGQFF	TGTGCCAGCAGTTTTAGGGATCGGAGGGAAGGGCAGTTCTTC
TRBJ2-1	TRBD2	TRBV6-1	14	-	CASRVAGSYNEQFF	TGTGCCAGCAGAGTAGCGGGGTCCTACAATGAGCAGTTCTTC
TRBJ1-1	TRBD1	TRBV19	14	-	CASGRQGQNTEAFF	TGTGCCAGTGGGAGACAGGGCCAAAACACTGAAGCTTTCTTT
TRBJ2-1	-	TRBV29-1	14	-	CSGIRGGRYNEQFF	TGCAGCGGGATCCGGGGCGGGCGCTACAATGAGCAGTTCTTC
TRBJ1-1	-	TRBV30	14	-	CAWSVFGRGTEAFF	TGTGCCTGGAGTGTATTTGGCAGGGGCACTGAAGCTTTCTTT
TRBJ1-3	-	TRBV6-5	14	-	CASSQGFSGNTIYF	TGTGCCAGCAGCCAAGGTTTCTCTGGAAACACCATATATTTT
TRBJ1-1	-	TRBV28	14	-	CASSLPAVATWAFF	TGTGCCAGCAGTTTACCCGCTGTGGCGACATGGGCTTTCTTT
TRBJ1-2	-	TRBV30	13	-	CAWSSGFMSGYTF	TGTGCCTGGAGTTCAGGGTTCATGAGTGGCTACACCTTC
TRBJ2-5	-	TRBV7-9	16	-	CASSVGLGVTQETQYF	TGTGCCAGCAGCGTAGGCTTGGGGGTAACCCAAGAGACCCAGTACTTC
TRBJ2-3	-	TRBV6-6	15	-	CASSHLQFFTDTQYF	TGTGCCAGCAGTCACCTCCAGTTCTTTACAGATACGCAGTATTTT
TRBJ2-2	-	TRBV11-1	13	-	CASSLRATGELFF	TGTGCCAGCAGCTTGCGGGCGACCGGGGAGCTGTTTTTT
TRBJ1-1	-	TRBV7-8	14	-	CASSWDRLGTEAFF	TGTGCCAGCAGCTGGGACCGGTTGGGCACTGAAGCTTTCTTT
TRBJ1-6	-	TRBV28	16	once	CASSFTGSSYNSPLHF	TGTGCCAGCAGTTTTACAGGGAGCTCCTATAATTCACCCCTCCACTTT
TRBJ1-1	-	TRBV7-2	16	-	CASSPTGGGWDTEAFF	TGTGCCAGCAGCCCGACTGGGGGGGGTTGGGACACTGAAGCTTTCTTT
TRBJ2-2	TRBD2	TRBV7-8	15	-	CASSLSGRGTGELFF	TGTGCCAGCAGCCTAAGCGGGAGAGGGACCGGGGAGCTGTTTTTT
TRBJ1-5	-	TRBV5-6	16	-	CASSRRDTDSNQPQHF	TGTGCCAGCAGCCGCCGGGACACCGATAGCAATCAGCCCCAGCATTTT
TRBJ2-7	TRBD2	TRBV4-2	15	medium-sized	CASSQETSGSYEQYF	TGTGCCAGCAGCCAAGAGACTAGCGGCTCCTACGAGCAGTACTTC
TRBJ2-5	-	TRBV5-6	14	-	CASSALTGEETQYF	TGTGCCAGCAGCGCTTTGACGGGAGAAGAGACCCAGTACTTC
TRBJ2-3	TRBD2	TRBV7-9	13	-	CASERGSTDTQYF	TGTGCCAGCGAGCGGGGAAGCACAGATACGCAGTATTTT
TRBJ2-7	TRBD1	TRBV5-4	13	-	CASSLVGGDEQYF	TGTGCCAGCAGCCTGGTAGGGGGCGACGAGCAGTACTTC
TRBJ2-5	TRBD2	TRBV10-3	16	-	CATGLAGGLYQETQYF	TGTGCCACGGGCCTAGCGGGGGGATTGTACCAAGAGACCCAGTACTTC
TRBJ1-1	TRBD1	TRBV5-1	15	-	CASSLEGQGVAEAFF	TGCGCCAGCAGCTTGGAGGGACAGGGGGTCGCTGAAGCTTTCTTT
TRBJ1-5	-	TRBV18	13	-	CASSRNDNQPQHF	TGTGCCAGCTCTCGGAATGACAATCAGCCCCAGCATTTT
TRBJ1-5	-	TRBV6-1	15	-	CASSEGGSGNQPQHF	TGTGCCAGCAGTGAGGGGGGCTCGGGCAATCAGCCCCAGCATTTT